This entry features one TCR beta chain sequence. The data are from a study of Ad26.COV2.S vaccination and SARS-CoV-2 variants. Libraries were prepared by immunoSEQ multiplex PCR; TCRdb keeps only in-frame clonotypes and omits some of them. The sample carries fewer than 400,000 clones, approximately 91% recorded once. Treatment defined: some 19 received Ad26.COV2.S at low or high dose, single or two shots; about five received placebo; per-sample allocation not given. The investigators took samples on day 63 after the first vaccine or placebo injection. An 18-55-year-old adult in Boston served as donor. Germline V gene lookup returns CDR1 MNHEY and CDR2 SVGEGT. This CDR3 is built from 21 residues. Trimming removed 0 bases from V and 5 bases from J, with 31 bases in between.

The material was peripheral blood, obtained in a trial of Ad26.COV2.S vaccine versus placebo. The J gene is TRBJ2-5, the V gene TRBV6-2 or TRBV6-3, with D maybe TRBD2 (7 bases). The receptor was isolated from a person aged 18-60 years who received the Ad26.COV2.S COVID-19 vaccine or a placebo. This CDR3 reads CASSYSRRFSGGEIQGETQYF. CDR3 coding DNA: TGTGCCAGCAGTTACTCGAGAAGATTTTCGGGAGGAGAGATCCAGGGGGAGACCCAGTACTTC.